A single sample gave rise to the 19 T cell receptor beta chains below, sequenced in a study of blood T cells in healthy people across ages. A second PCR, run for roughly 7 to 11 cycles, used a sample-barcoded 5' primer plus a J-beta primer mix. MiXCR, applied by TCRdb to the 5' RACE reads, yields one record per CDR3 protein. The sample includes about 640,000 distinct CDR3 sequences, approximately 30% of them seen just once. Sample: blood. These receptors all come from a woman aged 80 or over in good health.

This clonotype was seen many times. The chain recombines TRBV4-1 with TRBJ2-7; D possibly corresponds to TRBD1 (5 bases). CDR1 MGHRA and CDR2 YSYEKL come from the germline V gene. The CDR3 contains 15 residues. V was pared by 0 bases and J by 0 bases, with 9 bases between. The CDR3 nucleotides are TGCGCCAGCAGCCAAGACCAGGGAAGCTCCTACGAGCAGTACTTC. Residues: CASSQDQGSSYEQYF.

This clonotype was recorded many times. The chain combines TRBV10-3 with TRBJ2-1, with D possibly matching TRBD1 (5 bases). Germline V gene sequence: CDR1 ENHRY, CDR2 SYGVKD. The V end lost 6 bases, the J end lost 0 bases, and 12 bases lay between the germline ends. This CDR3 region has 15 residues. The CDR3 protein is CAISRASSSYNEQFF. The DNA for the CDR3 is TGTGCCATCAGCAGGGCTTCAAGCTCCTACAATGAGCAGTTCTTC.

The table lists this clonotype with many counts. The V gene is TRBV5-1, the J gene TRBJ1-1; TRBD1 aligns across 7 bases. This CDR3 is 17 amino acids long. Germline V gene lookup returns CDR1 SGHRS and CDR2 YFSETQ. After removal of 0 bases from V and 4 bases from J, the junction contained 12 bases not matched to a gene. CDR3 coding DNA: TGCGCCAGCAGCTTGGGAGGGGACAGAGCGAGGGGCACTGAAGCTTTCTTT. It encodes CASSLGGDRARGTEAFF.

To note about this clonotype: A much larger clone sits a single nucleotide away, making a read error possible. The chain combines TRBV7-9 with TRBJ2-1; TRBD1 matches at 10 bases. Germline CDR1 is SEHNR and CDR2 is FQNEAQ (reference sequence). This CDR3 comprises 15 residues. CDR3 bases: TGTGCCGGCAGCTTACCGGGACAGGGGCCCAATGAGCAGTTCTTC. Amino acid sequence: CAGSLPGQGPNEQFF. Filled out from reference TRBV7-9 and TRBJ2-1, the complete variable domain reads DTGVSQNPRHKITKRGQNVTFRCDPISEHNRLYWYRQTLGQGPEFLTYFQNEAQLEKSRLLSDRFSAERPKGSFSTLEIQRTEQGDSAMYLCAGSLPGQGPNEQFFGPGTRLTVL.

This clonotype showed up just a few times. Here the CDR3 DNA reads TGCAGTGCTGGGTCCGGGACAGGGATCACAGATACGCAGTATTTT. It codes for CSAGSGTGITDTQYF. The V gene is TRBV20-1, the J gene TRBJ2-3, with 9 bases fitting TRBD1. The CDR3 is 15 amino acids. With V trimmed by 5 bases and J by 2 bases, 8 bases remained unmatched. Germline V gene lookup returns CDR1 DFQATT and CDR2 SNEGSKA (reference sequence).

V and J are TRBV20-1 and TRBJ2-4; the D is unclear. Gene TRBJ2-5 matches the end of the DNA better, so the J call may be wrong. This CDR3 is built from 13 residues. The germline CDR1 and CDR2 sequences are DFQATT and SNEGSKA (reference sequence). The chain's CDR3 is CSAPLPSQETQYF. CDR3 bases: TGCAGTGCCCCTCTCCCCAGTCAAGAGACCCAGTACTTC.

This sequence joins TRBV6-2 or TRBV6-3 and TRBJ2-2, with 7 bases that match TRBD2. With V trimmed by 2 bases and J by 7 bases, 1 base remained unmatched. This CDR3 comprises 13 residues. Looked up from germline, CDR1 is MNHEY and CDR2 is SVGEGT. The DNA of the CDR3 is TGTGCCAGCAGTTACCGGGGGGTCGGGGAGCTGTTTTTT. Translation gives CASSYRGVGELFF.

The chain carries TRBV20-1 and TRBJ1-1; weak D call: TRBD1 (5 bases). In germline, CDR1 is DFQATT, CDR2 SNEGSKA (reference sequence). The CDR3 runs to 13 residues. The CDR3 region has the DNA TGCAGGGCCTCAAGGGGTACGGACACTGAAGCTTTCTTT. Encoded protein: CRASRGTDTEAFF.

This clonotype was recorded a few times. V is TRBV5-1 and J is TRBJ2-3; 10 nucleotides match TRBD2. The germline CDR1 and CDR2 sequences are SGHRS and YFSETQ. Unmatched junction bases numbered 3, after V lost 1 base and J lost 4 bases. This CDR3 spans 15 amino acids. The CDR3 nucleotides read TGCGCCAGCAGCTTGCGGCTAGCGGGGGCAGATACGCAGTATTTT. Translated, it gives CASSLRLAGADTQYF.

This clonotype was detected only a few times. The rearrangement links TRBV7-9 to TRBJ1-1; maybe TRBD1 (6 bases). The CDR3 loop spans 17 amino acids. Germline-derived CDR1 and CDR2 are SEHNR and FQNEAQ (reference sequence). Trimming removed 0 bases from V and 5 bases from J, with 19 bases in between. CDR3 coding DNA: TGTGCCAGCAGCTTAGCGAGGGGGGGGGCCCAGGGGACTGAAGCTTTCTTT. It codes for CASSLARGGAQGTEAFF.

This clonotype appeared a single time. V gene TRBV9 combines with J gene TRBJ1-2; D is undetermined. V lost 2 bases and J lost 4, with 12 bases in between. Germline loops: CDR1 SGDLS, CDR2 YYNGEE. CDR3 length: 14 amino acids. In DNA, the CDR3 is TGTGCCAGCAGCGTTTTAGAGGAGGCCTATGGCTACACCTTC. Its protein product is CASSVLEEAYGYTF. Supplemented by reference TRBV9 and TRBJ1-2, the full variable domain reads DSGVTQTPKHLITATGQRVTLRCSPRSGDLSVYWYQQSLDQGLQFLIQYYNGEERAKGNILERFSAQQFPDLHSELNLSSLELGDSALYFCASSVLEEAYGYTFGSGTRLTVV.

This sequence joins TRBV19 and TRBJ1-5; a weak D match, TRBD1 (5 bases). There are 14 residues in the CDR3. Trimming stripped 4 bases from V and 1 base from J, with 8 bases between. From germline, CDR1 is LNHDA and CDR2 SQIVND (reference sequence). CDR3 coding DNA: TGTGCCAGTAGTAAGGGGTTAAGCAATCAGCCCCAGCATTTT. The encoded protein is CASSKGLSNQPQHF.

This clonotype was counted at least ten times. The V and J genes are TRBV5-1 and TRBJ1-1; D gene unclear. The V end lost 0 bases, the J end lost 0 bases, and 9 bases lay between the germline ends. Germline CDR1 is SGHRS and CDR2 is YFSETQ. This CDR3 contains 15 residues. The DNA of the CDR3 is TGCGCCAGCAGCTTGGACGGCAGACTGAACACTGAAGCTTTCTTT. Encoded protein: CASSLDGRLNTEAFF.

This clonotype has at least ten counts. This chain joins TRBV25-1 and TRBJ1-2; 8 bases map to TRBD1. This CDR3 is 14 amino acids long. Unmatched junction bases numbered 8, after V lost 3 bases and J lost 8 bases. CDR1 MGHDK and CDR2 SYGVNS come from the germline V gene. In DNA, the CDR3 is TGTGCCAGCAGTGAGATGAGGACAGGGAACGGCTACACCTTC. Translation gives CASSEMRTGNGYTF.

This clonotype was recorded at least ten times. The chain couples TRBV7-9 to TRBJ2-7, with 10 bases identical to TRBD1. Germline CDR1 reads SEHNR; CDR2 reads FQNEAQ (reference sequence). The V and J ends lost 5 bases and 3 bases, in that order; junction bases with no gene match: 7. This CDR3 comprises 15 residues. DNA of the CDR3: TGTGCCAGCAGCCCGGCGGGACAGGGGAACTACGAGCAGTACTTC. Translating it yields CASSPAGQGNYEQYF.

The chain links TRBV7-9 to TRBJ2-5, with D unresolved. V was cut by 5 bases and J by 4 bases, with 8 bases left in between. Germline CDR1 reads SEHNR; CDR2 reads FQNEAQ (reference sequence). The length of the CDR3 is 12 residues. The CDR3 sequence: CASSRLTETQYF. CDR3 sequence (DNA): TGTGCCAGCAGCCGACTTACAGAGACCCAGTACTTC.

V gene TRBV30 combines with J gene TRBJ1-3; D ambiguous. CDR3 length: 12 residues. The V and J ends lost 2 bases and 5 bases respectively, with 7 bases between them. Germline CDR1 GTSNPN, CDR2 SVGIG (reference sequence). The CDR3 here is CAWSKGRNTIYF. The CDR3 DNA reads TGTGCCTGGAGTAAGGGTCGAAACACCATATATTTT.

About this clonotype: A much larger clone differs from this one at a single base, so this may be a read error. The CDR3 bases are TGTGCCAGCAGTTACGGGTGGGAGGAGCAGTTCTTC. Translation: CASSYGWEEQFF. The chain couples TRBV6-2 or TRBV6-3 to TRBJ2-1; D is possibly TRBD2 (5 bases). V lost 2 bases and J 10 bases, leaving 9 bases between the germline ends. The length of the CDR3 is 12 residues. Germline loops: CDR1 MNHEY, CDR2 SVGEGT.

Remarks on this clonotype: This may arise from a read error, as a much more abundant clone is one base away. CDR3 residues: CAGSQVAGGQYEQYF. The CDR3 bases are TGCGCCGGCAGCCAAGTAGCGGGGGGACAGTACGAGCAGTACTTC. The genes are TRBV4-3 and TRBJ2-5, with 10 positions matching TRBD2. The J call could be wrong; TRBJ2-7 is a better fit for the DNA end. Germline V gene data show CDR1 as LGHNA and CDR2 as YSLEER. The CDR3 covers 15 residues.